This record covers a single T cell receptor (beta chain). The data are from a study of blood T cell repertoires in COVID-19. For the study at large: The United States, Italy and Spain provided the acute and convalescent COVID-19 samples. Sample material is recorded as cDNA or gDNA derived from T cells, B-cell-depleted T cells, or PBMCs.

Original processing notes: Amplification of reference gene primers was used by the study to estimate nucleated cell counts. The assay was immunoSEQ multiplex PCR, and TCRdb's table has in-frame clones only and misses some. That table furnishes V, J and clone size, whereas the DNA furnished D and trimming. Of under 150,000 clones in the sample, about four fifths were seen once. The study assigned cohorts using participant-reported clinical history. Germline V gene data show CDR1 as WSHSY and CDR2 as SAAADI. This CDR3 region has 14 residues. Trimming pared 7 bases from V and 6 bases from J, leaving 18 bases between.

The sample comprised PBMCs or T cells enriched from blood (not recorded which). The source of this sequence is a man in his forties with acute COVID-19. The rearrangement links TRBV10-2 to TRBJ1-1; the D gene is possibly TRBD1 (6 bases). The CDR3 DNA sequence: TGCGCCAGCACCAAGCCATCCGGGGGGCCTGAAGCTTTCTTT. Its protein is CASTKPSGGPEAFF.